The following is a TCR beta chain sequence with its context. This sample was included in a study of cytotoxic CD8 clonotypes in ibrutinib-treated CLL. CDR3 length: 17 residues. The germline gives CDR1 SGHRS, CDR2 YFSETQ. Losses at the gene ends were 2 bases for V and 4 bases for J; bases not matched to a gene: 12. Sequenced by immunoSEQ multiplex PCR; TCRdb stores in-frame clones only, minus some. The table records 150,000 to 200,000 clones, more than 80% of them present only once. This TCR was sampled from a human donor with chronic lymphocytic leukemia. V gene TRBV5-1 combines with J gene TRBJ2-1; 7 bases are a match to TRBD2. The sample in question was PBMCs, obtained after 24 months of ibrutinib treatment. The CDR3 coding sequence is TGCGCCAGCAGCTTCCCCGCTAGCGGCGGGGAATACAATGAGCAGTTCTTC. It yields the protein CASSFPASGGEYNEQFF. The full variable domain, rest sourced from reference TRBV5-1 and TRBJ2-1, is KAGVTQTPRYLIKTRGQQVTLSCSPISGHRSVSWYQQTPGQGLQFLFEYFSETQRNKGNFPGRFSGRQFSNSRSEMNVSTLELGDSALYLCASSFPASGGEYNEQFFGPGTRLTVL.